This is a list of T cell receptor beta chains from one sample in a study of cytomegalovirus exposure and HLA in healthy donors. Profiled with immunoSEQ multiplex PCR; TCRdb holds only in-frame clones, not every one. The repertoire holds 220,000 or so clones, with over 80% as singletons. The sample consisted of PBMCs. The receptor set was obtained from a woman younger than 45 in good health and CMV-seropositive. The CDR3 runs from the conserved cysteine through the conserved F or W. The D gene is left open where the match is weak. Clone size is not always given. Where it is, it says once, few, many or a class for expanded clones.

j_call v_call clone_size d_call cdr3_nt cdr3_aa
TRBJ1-1 TRBV6-1 NA NA TGTGCCAGCAGTGTCGGACAGCACACTGAAGCTTTCTTT CASSVGQHTEAFF
TRBJ2-1 TRBV25-1 NA NA TGTGCCAGCATGGGCAATGAGCAGTTCTTC CASMGNEQFF
TRBJ1-2 TRBV27 few NA TGTGCCAGCAGTTCGGCCTCAGGGGTTCGGTGGGGCTACACCTTC CASSSASGVRWGYTF
TRBJ1-2 TRBV7-6 NA NA TGTGCCAGCAGCTTAGCGCCTTGGGCTGGCTACACCTTC CASSLAPWAGYTF
TRBJ1-1 TRBV30 once TRBD1 TGTGCCTGGAGGGACAGGGGAGTTGGCACTGAAGCTTTCTTT CAWRDRGVGTEAFF
TRBJ2-7 TRBV6-5 NA NA TGTGCCAGCAGTTACTCCCAACAGGGTCCCCCCTACGAGCAGTACTTC CASSYSQQGPPYEQYF
TRBJ2-6 TRBV6-1 NA NA TGTGCCAGCAGTGAAGTAGGAACAGGTACTACCTCTGGGGCCAACGTCCTGACTTTC CASSEVGTGTTSGANVLTF
TRBJ1-1 TRBV6-5 NA NA TGTGCCAGCCTGGACGGGAGCACTGAAGCTTTCTTT CASLDGSTEAFF
TRBJ2-7 TRBV28 NA TRBD1 TGTGCCAGCAGCTCGGACAGGGGAGCCTACGAGCAGTACTTC CASSSDRGAYEQYF
TRBJ2-3 TRBV6-5 NA NA TGTGCCAGCAGTTATGGGTTAAGCACAGATACGCAGTATTTT CASSYGLSTDTQYF
TRBJ1-1 TRBV21-1 NA NA TGTGCCAGCAGCAAGTTGGGGGCCGTGAACACTGAAGCTTTCTTT CASSKLGAVNTEAFF
TRBJ2-7 TRBV7-2 NA NA TGTGCCAGCAGCTCCCCGGGGATAGCGAAAAGCTCCTACGAGCAGTACTTC CASSSPGIAKSSYEQYF
TRBJ2-5 TRBV14 NA NA TGTGCCAGCAGCCAAAGAAGCCAAGAGACCCAGTACTTC CASSQRSQETQYF
TRBJ2-5 TRBV21-1 NA NA TGTGCCAGCAGCAAAATCCTCATGAGGCACCCCCAAGAGACCCAGTACTTC CASSKILMRHPQETQYF
TRBJ2-1 TRBV29-1 NA TRBD2 TGCAGCGTTGAGGGACTGCGGGAGGGAAAGTACAATGAGCAGTTCTTC CSVEGLREGKYNEQFF
TRBJ2-7 TRBV14 NA NA TGTGCCAGCAGCCAAGATTTAGGGCTCTACGAGCAGTACTTC CASSQDLGLYEQYF
TRBJ1-2 TRBV15 once NA TGTGCCACCAGCAGAGATTTATCAGATAACTATGGCTACACCTTC CATSRDLSDNYGYTF
TRBJ2-7 TRBV7-2 NA TRBD1 TGTGCCAGCAGCGGGACAGCCTACGAGCAGTACTTC CASSGTAYEQYF
TRBJ2-3 TRBV29-1 NA NA TGCAGCGTTGCGGGGGGCACAGATACGCAGTATTTT CSVAGGTDTQYF
TRBJ2-3 TRBV5-1 NA NA TGCGCCAGCAGCTTGGACCATAACACAGATACGCAGTATTTT CASSLDHNTDTQYF
TRBJ1-2 TRBV29-1 NA NA TGCAGCGTTGAACTGGCGGCGGGCTATGGCTACACCTTC CSVELAAGYGYTF
TRBJ1-4 TRBV6-5 NA NA TGTGCCAGCAGTTACACCCGTGGGGGCAATGAAAAACTGTTTTTT CASSYTRGGNEKLFF
TRBJ2-7 TRBV28 few NA TGTGCCAGTGAGGGAGCGCGGTACGAGCAGTACTTC CASEGARYEQYF
TRBJ2-7 TRBV9 NA TRBD2 TGTGCCAGCAACGAAGCGGGAGGGCCTCGCTACGAGCAGTACTTC CASNEAGGPRYEQYF
TRBJ2-3 TRBV21-1 NA NA TGTGCCAGCAGCAAAGGTCGAACAGGGACCCGCACAGATACGCAGTATTTT CASSKGRTGTRTDTQYF
TRBJ2-7 TRBV27 NA TRBD1 TGTGCCAGCAGTTTGTTGGGACAGCCGGGATCCTACGAGCAGTACTTC CASSLLGQPGSYEQYF
TRBJ2-1 TRBV20-1 NA NA TGCAGTGCCTTAGGGAATGAGCAGTTCTTC CSALGNEQFF
TRBJ1-4 TRBV6-1 NA TRBD1 TGTGCCAGCAGCTGGGACAGGGGCAGTGAAAAACTGTTTTTT CASSWDRGSEKLFF